A selection of T cell receptor beta chains follows, all from one sample in a study of blood T cells in healthy people across ages. Each CDR3 protein is one row after TCRdb ran MiXCR on the 5' RACE reads. Here the sample spans a few hundred thousand distinct CDR3 sequences, about 27% being singletons. This sample also belongs to another study, concerning T cells of mothers and their children.

The specimen sequenced was blood. These receptor sequences come from a boy younger than 10 in good health. Each CDR3 is given with its conserved first and last residue. The D gene is left open where the match is weak. Clone size is stated in some rows and not others, as once, few, many or a class when expanded.

D: TRBD2
size: NA
J: TRBJ2-1
V: TRBV12-3/TRBV12-4
CDR3: CASSLGLAIGEQFF
DNA: TGTGCCAGCAGTTTGGGACTAGCGATAGGTGAGCAGTTCTTC

D: NA
size: NA
J: TRBJ2-1
V: TRBV6-2/TRBV6-3
CDR3: CASSYLAKPDREQFF
DNA: TGTGCCAGCAGTTACTTGGCCAAGCCAGATCGTGAGCAGTTCTTC

D: NA
size: NA
J: TRBJ2-1
V: TRBV28
CDR3: CASSSRGLASSYNEQFF
DNA: TGTGCCAGCAGTTCCAGAGGACTCGCCAGCTCCTACAATGAGCAGTTCTTC

D: NA
size: few
J: TRBJ1-2
V: TRBV29-1
CDR3: CSVDLVTYGYTF
DNA: TGCAGCGTTGATCTAGTTACCTATGGCTACACCTTC

D: NA
size: few
J: TRBJ1-2
V: TRBV5-1
CDR3: CASSLDMQGGYTF
DNA: TGCGCCAGCAGCTTGGATATGCAGGGTGGCTACACCTTC

D: TRBD1
size: few
J: TRBJ2-6
V: TRBV2
CDR3: CASTPTGRGSGANVLTF
DNA: TGTGCCAGCACCCCGACAGGGCGCGGCTCTGGGGCCAACGTCCTGACTTTC

D: TRBD2
size: few
J: TRBJ2-7
V: TRBV20-1
CDR3: CSAPLGLAGGYEQYF
DNA: TGCAGTGCTCCCCTTGGACTAGCGGGGGGGTACGAGCAGTACTTC

D: NA
size: NA
J: TRBJ2-4
V: TRBV12-3/TRBV12-4
CDR3: CASSFELAKNIQYF
DNA: TGTGCCAGCAGTTTTGAGCTAGCCAAAAACATTCAGTACTTC

D: NA
size: NA
J: TRBJ1-2
V: TRBV5-1
CDR3: CASSSAGMSYGYTF
DNA: TGCGCCAGCAGCTCAGCAGGGATGAGCTATGGCTACACCTTC

D: NA
size: few
J: TRBJ2-7
V: TRBV15
CDR3: CATSREQVPPYEQYF
DNA: TGTGCCACCAGCAGAGAACAGGTACCTCCCTACGAGCAGTACTTC

D: TRBD2
size: few
J: TRBJ2-3
V: TRBV7-2
CDR3: CASSPISGLAPDTQYF
DNA: TGTGCCAGCAGCCCAATTTCGGGACTAGCCCCCGATACGCAGTATTTT

D: TRBD1
size: many
J: TRBJ2-7
V: TRBV27
CDR3: CASSVQGSSYEQYF
DNA: TGTGCCAGCAGCGTACAGGGGTCCTCCTACGAGCAGTACTTC

D: TRBD2
size: NA
J: TRBJ2-3
V: TRBV29-1
CDR3: CSVESGGPSDTQYF
DNA: TGCAGCGTTGAGTCGGGAGGGCCATCAGATACGCAGTATTTT

D: TRBD2
size: NA
J: TRBJ2-5
V: TRBV29-1
CDR3: CSVVPGTSGGAETQYF
DNA: TGCAGCGTAGTCCCCGGGACTAGCGGGGGGGCAGAGACCCAGTACTTC

D: TRBD1
size: many
J: TRBJ1-6
V: TRBV13
CDR3: CASSQGDREASPLHF
DNA: TGTGCCAGCAGCCAAGGGGACAGGGAGGCTTCACCCCTCCACTTT

D: TRBD2
size: few
J: TRBJ2-7
V: TRBV3-1
CDR3: CASSPGLGGYEQYF
DNA: TGTGCCAGCAGTCCGGGCCTGGGGGGGTACGAGCAGTACTTC

D: NA
size: few
J: TRBJ1-2
V: TRBV29-1
CDR3: CSVEMARGLNGYTF
DNA: TGCAGCGTTGAAATGGCCAGGGGTTTGAATGGCTACACCTTC

D: TRBD1
size: NA
J: TRBJ1-2
V: TRBV13
CDR3: CASSRDRGLSNYGYTF
DNA: TGTGCCAGCAGCCGGGACAGGGGATTATCCAACTATGGCTACACCTTC

D: NA
size: NA
J: TRBJ2-7
V: TRBV6-5
CDR3: CASSYDRGDFGYEQYF
DNA: TGTGCCAGCAGTTACGATAGGGGCGATTTTGGGTACGAGCAGTACTTC

D: TRBD2
size: NA
J: TRBJ2-3
V: TRBV12-3/TRBV12-4
CDR3: CASSLGLAGAAVTDTQYF
DNA: TGTGCCAGCAGCCTGGGACTAGCGGGGGCCGCCGTCACAGATACGCAGTATTTT

D: NA
size: few
J: TRBJ2-5
V: TRBV10-2
CDR3: CASSDSVWETQYF
DNA: TGCGCCAGCAGTGACTCGGTCTGGGAGACCCAGTACTTC

D: TRBD2
size: NA
J: TRBJ2-1
V: TRBV15
CDR3: CATSRDLLTSGSYNEQFF
DNA: TGTGCCACCAGCAGAGATCTATTGACTAGCGGGAGCTACAATGAGCAGTTCTTC